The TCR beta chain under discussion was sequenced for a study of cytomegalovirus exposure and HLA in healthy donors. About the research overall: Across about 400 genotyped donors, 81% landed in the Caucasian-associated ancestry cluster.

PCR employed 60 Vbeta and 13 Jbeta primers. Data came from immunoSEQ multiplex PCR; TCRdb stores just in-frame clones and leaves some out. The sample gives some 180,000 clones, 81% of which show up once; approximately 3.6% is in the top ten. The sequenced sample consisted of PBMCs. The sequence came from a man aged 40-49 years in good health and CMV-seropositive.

In DNA, the CDR3 is TGTGCCAGCAGCTTGGTCAAACTTACGAGCTCCTACAATGAGCAGTTCTTC. Translation gives CASSLVKLTSSYNEQFF. The chain links TRBV5-8 to TRBJ2-1, with D unresolved. The CDR3 is 17 amino acids. Germline V gene lookup returns CDR1 SGHTS and CDR2 YDEGEE. V lost 0 bases, J lost 0 bases, and 13 bases lay in between.